The text below deals with one T cell receptor (beta chain). Its antigen is currently unknown. The data were taken from a study of T cell responses to AZD1222 COVID-19 vaccine. General observations from the study: As reported, nearly half of all spike-specific TCRs target variant regions that are unmutated. Spike-specific TCR breadth and depth grew following two AZD1222 doses.

V shed 4 bases, J shed 2 bases, and the junction held 11 bases outside the gene matches. The CDR3 spans 16 residues. Germline V gene sequence: CDR1 SGHTA, CDR2 FQGNSA. The data were produced by immunoSEQ multiplex PCR, yet TCRdb's version contains in-frame clones alone and is incomplete. The sample has roughly 100,000 clones, about 90% seen once. The starting material was peripheral blood, obtained on day 0 of AZD1222 vaccination. This TCR was recovered from an adult in good health. This rearrangement joins TRBV7-2 to TRBJ2-7; 7 bases fit TRBD1. The CDR3: CASSSATGTNTYEQYF. The CDR3 DNA sequence: TGTGCCAGCAGCTCCGCGACAGGGACGAACACCTACGAGCAGTACTTC.